These T cell receptor beta chains were read from a single sample in a study of blood T cell repertoires in COVID-19. TCRdb keeps only in-frame clones here, not all; method: immunoSEQ multiplex PCR. The sample comprises hundreds of thousands of clones, more than 90% of which are singletons, and roughly 2.6% rests with the top ten. The sample consisted of PBMCs or T cells enriched from blood (not recorded which). The receptors here all came from a man aged 55 to 70 who had recovered from COVID-19. CDR3s include the opening cysteine and the closing phenylalanine or tryptophan. D genes are given only for firm matches. A clone size is listed for some rows: how often the clone was seen (once, few, many), or a class if it is expanded.

D gene: TRBD1; J gene: TRBJ1-6; clone size: .; V gene: TRBV3-1/TRBV3-2; CDR3 DNA: TGTGCCAGCAGCCCCACCAGGGGGAATTCACCCCTCCACTTT; CDR3 protein: CASSPTRGNSPLHF
D gene: TRBD1; J gene: TRBJ1-5; clone size: .; V gene: TRBV4-1; CDR3 DNA: TGCGCCAGCAGCCAAGGGACAGGGGGCTATCAGCCCCAGCATTTT; CDR3 protein: CASSQGTGGYQPQHF
D gene: TRBD1; J gene: TRBJ1-5; clone size: .; V gene: TRBV19; CDR3 DNA: TGTGCCAGTAGTGGACCCGGGACAGGGGACAGATCCCAGCATTTT; CDR3 protein: CASSGPGTGDRSQHF
D gene: .; J gene: TRBJ1-1; clone size: .; V gene: TRBV9; CDR3 DNA: TGTGCCAGCAGCGTAACCGTCGGTGGTAACTCTGAAGCTTTCTTT; CDR3 protein: CASSVTVGGNSEAFF
D gene: .; J gene: TRBJ1-2; clone size: .; V gene: TRBV3-1/TRBV3-2; CDR3 DNA: TGTGCCAGCAGCCAAGATGTTGGTAAGAGGCTGTATGGCTACACCTTC; CDR3 protein: CASSQDVGKRLYGYTF
D gene: TRBD1; J gene: TRBJ2-1; clone size: .; V gene: TRBV6-5; CDR3 DNA: TGTGCCAGCAAATTGCCTGGGACAGACCAGCAGTTCTTC; CDR3 protein: CASKLPGTDQQFF
D gene: TRBD2; J gene: TRBJ2-3; clone size: .; V gene: TRBV11-1; CDR3 DNA: TGTGCCAGCAGCCCAGGACTAGCGGGTACGCAGTATTTT; CDR3 protein: CASSPGLAGTQYF
D gene: .; J gene: TRBJ1-1; clone size: .; V gene: TRBV3-1/TRBV3-2; CDR3 DNA: TGTGCCAGCAGCCAAAAACAGGGGAACACTGAAGCTTTCTTT; CDR3 protein: CASSQKQGNTEAFF
D gene: TRBD1; J gene: TRBJ1-4; clone size: .; V gene: TRBV5-6; CDR3 DNA: TGTGCCAGCAGCTTGGTTTGGACAGGGGCGCCTCAGGAAAAACTGTTTTTT; CDR3 protein: CASSLVWTGAPQEKLFF
D gene: TRBD2; J gene: TRBJ2-7; clone size: .; V gene: TRBV7-2; CDR3 DNA: TGTGCCAGCAGCTTAGGCGGGGGAATCTCCTACGAGCAGTACTTC; CDR3 protein: CASSLGGGISYEQYF
D gene: TRBD1; J gene: TRBJ1-1; clone size: .; V gene: TRBV30; CDR3 DNA: TGTGCCTGGCGATCAGGGGGATGGACTGAAGCTTTCTTT; CDR3 protein: CAWRSGGWTEAFF
D gene: TRBD1; J gene: TRBJ1-6; clone size: .; V gene: TRBV19; CDR3 DNA: TGTGCCAGTAGTACGGGGGGACAGGGGCGTTCACCCCTCCACTTT; CDR3 protein: CASSTGGQGRSPLHF
D gene: TRBD1; J gene: TRBJ2-1; clone size: .; V gene: TRBV7-2; CDR3 DNA: TGTGCCAGCAGCTTAGCGGGACAGGGGGGACACAATGAGCAGTTCTTC; CDR3 protein: CASSLAGQGGHNEQFF
D gene: .; J gene: TRBJ1-1; clone size: .; V gene: TRBV19; CDR3 DNA: TGTGCCAGTAGTCCCCGGACAGACCAAGCTTTCTTT; CDR3 protein: CASSPRTDQAFF
D gene: .; J gene: TRBJ2-3; clone size: .; V gene: TRBV2; CDR3 DNA: TGTGCCAGCAGTGAAGGGACGGGACTCCCCCTGTCAGATACGCAGTATTTT; CDR3 protein: CASSEGTGLPLSDTQYF
D gene: .; J gene: TRBJ1-2; clone size: .; V gene: TRBV5-4; CDR3 DNA: TGTGCCAGCAGCTTAGGTGGGCCGTATGGCTACACCTTC; CDR3 protein: CASSLGGPYGYTF
D gene: TRBD2; J gene: TRBJ2-2; clone size: .; V gene: TRBV12-5; CDR3 DNA: TGTGCTAGTGGTTTAATTAGCGGGGGGCCCGGGGAGCTGTTTTTT; CDR3 protein: CASGLISGGPGELFF
D gene: .; J gene: TRBJ1-1; clone size: .; V gene: TRBV13; CDR3 DNA: TGTGCCAGCAGCTTCTGGAAGGGGCCTGAAGCTTTCTTT; CDR3 protein: CASSFWKGPEAFF
D gene: .; J gene: TRBJ2-7; clone size: .; V gene: TRBV27; CDR3 DNA: TGTGCCAGCAGTTTATCGAACGCGGAGGGAACGGGCGAGCAGTACTTC; CDR3 protein: CASSLSNAEGTGEQYF
D gene: TRBD2; J gene: TRBJ2-7; clone size: .; V gene: TRBV4-2; CDR3 DNA: TGTGCCAGCAGCCAAGATCCTAGCGGGACCTACGAGCAGTACTTC; CDR3 protein: CASSQDPSGTYEQYF
D gene: TRBD1; J gene: TRBJ1-3; clone size: once; V gene: TRBV19; CDR3 DNA: TGTGCCAGTAGTGAACAGGGGTCAAAATCCGGAAACACCATATATTTT; CDR3 protein: CASSEQGSKSGNTIYF
D gene: TRBD1; J gene: TRBJ1-5; clone size: .; V gene: TRBV6-2/TRBV6-3; CDR3 DNA: TGTGCCAGCAGTTTTGACCGGGACAGGGGGAGACGGGTTTATAGCAATCAGCCCCAGCATTTT; CDR3 protein: CASSFDRDRGRRVYSNQPQHF